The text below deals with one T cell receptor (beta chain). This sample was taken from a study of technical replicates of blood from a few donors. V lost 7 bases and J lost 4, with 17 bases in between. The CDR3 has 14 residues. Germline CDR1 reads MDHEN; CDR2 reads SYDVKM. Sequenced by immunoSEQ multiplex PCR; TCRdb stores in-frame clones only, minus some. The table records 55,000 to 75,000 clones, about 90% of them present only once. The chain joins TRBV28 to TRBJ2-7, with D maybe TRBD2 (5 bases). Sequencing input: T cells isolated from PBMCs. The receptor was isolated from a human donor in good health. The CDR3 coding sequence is TGTGCCAGCAAGTTTAGGACTTTCCTTTACGAGCAGTACTTC. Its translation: CASKFRTFLYEQYF.